The 20 T cell receptor beta chains below all came from one sample that was sequenced in a study of blood T cell repertoires in COVID-19. The repertoire was sequenced with immunoSEQ multiplex PCR; TCRdb's copy has only in-frame clones and lacks some. The top ten hold 0.53% of the sample, which has under 200,000 clones, 90% seen once. The sample taken for sequencing was peripheral blood. All receptors come from a man aged 50 to 60 with acute or convalescent COVID-19.

This chain links TRBV11-3 with TRBJ2-6, with a possible D match to TRBD1 (6 bases). Germline V gives CDR1 SGHNT, CDR2 YENEEA. The CDR3 sequence is 17 residues long. V lost 4 bases to trimming and J lost 4 bases, with 17 bases between them. CDR3 coding DNA: TGTGCCAGCAGCTCAGGAAGGGGGAGTGCGGGGGCCAACGTCCTGACTTTC. Translating gives CASSSGRGSAGANVLTF.

This clone showed up just once. The chain recombines TRBV19 with TRBJ2-1; 8 positions agree with TRBD1. Per the germline V gene, CDR1 is LNHDA and CDR2 is SQIVND (reference sequence). The CDR3 sequence is 15 residues long. Trimming at V came to 9 bases and at J to 2 bases, leaving 9 bases not matched to a gene. The CDR3, as DNA: TGTGCCAGCAACACAGGGGGTAGCACCTACAATGAGCAGTTCTTC. This encodes CASNTGGSTYNEQFF.

This chain connects TRBV19 to TRBJ1-6; 7 nucleotides line up with TRBD1. V trimming: 4 bases; J trimming: 5 bases; junction bases outside the gene matches: 5. Germline CDR1 reads LNHDA; CDR2 reads SQIVND (reference sequence). There are 15 residues in the CDR3. CDR3 sequence: CASSTGQIHNSPLHF. The CDR3 DNA follows: TGTGCCAGTAGTACGGGACAGATTCATAATTCACCCCTCCACTTT.

This chain uses TRBV10-3 with TRBJ2-2, with 9 bases fitting TRBD2. The CDR3 is made up of 16 amino acids. The J segment lost 6 bases and the V segment lost 8 bases, leaving 13 bases of the junction unmatched. Germline assignment: CDR1 ENHRY and CDR2 SYGVKD. CDR3 residues: CAIAQGSGSEAGELFF. CDR3 bases: TGTGCCATCGCTCAAGGTAGCGGGAGTGAGGCCGGGGAGCTGTTTTTT.

V usage is TRBV27 and J usage is TRBJ2-7, with 10 bases fitting TRBD2. The CDR3 consists of 17 residues. J lost 1 base, V lost 3 bases, and 9 bases had no gene match. CDR1 is MNHEY, CDR2 SMNVEV, per germline (reference sequence). CDR3 in DNA: TGTGCCAGCAGTTTTCGGGCTAGCGGGAGCCCATCCTACGAGCAGTACTTC. Translating gives CASSFRASGSPSYEQYF.

The chain links TRBV19 to TRBJ1-4; D is uncertain. Germline V gives CDR1 LNHDA, CDR2 SQIVND (reference sequence). Trimming shortened V by 9 bases and J by 6 bases, and 14 bases separated the two germline ends. There are 13 residues in the CDR3. The CDR3 sequence: CASHGWEYEKLFF. In DNA form, the CDR3 reads TGTGCCAGCCATGGGTGGGAGTATGAAAAACTGTTTTTT.

The gene calls are TRBV13 and TRBJ2-1, with 7 bases that match TRBD2. J gave up 6 bases and V 6 bases, and 8 bases lay outside the gene matches. CDR1 is PRHDT and CDR2 is FYEKMQ in the germline V gene (reference sequence). The CDR3 covers 14 residues. The CDR3: CASRDGGGPNEQFF. The CDR3 nucleotides are TGTGCCAGCAGGGACGGCGGGGGTCCCAATGAGCAGTTCTTC.

The J gene is TRBJ1-5, the V gene TRBV9; weak D call: TRBD1 (6 bases). Trimming shortened V by 4 bases and J by 0 bases, and 11 bases separated the two germline ends. Per the germline V gene, CDR1 is SGDLS and CDR2 is YYNGEE. The CDR3 has 15 amino acids. In DNA form, the CDR3 reads TGTGCCAGCAGCCCCACAGGGTCTAGCAATCAGCCCCAGCATTTT. Encoded protein: CASSPTGSSNQPQHF.

This chain connects TRBV16 to TRBJ1-2; 8 bases match TRBD1. V dropped 4 bases and J dropped 3; count of bases not matched to a gene: 1. CDR1 and CDR2 from the germline V gene are KGHSY and FQNENV. The CDR3 extends over 13 amino acids. The CDR3 reads CASSPGQDYGYTF. The CDR3 bases are TGTGCCAGCAGCCCGGGACAGGACTATGGCTACACCTTC.

V is TRBV2 and J is TRBJ1-1; TRBD1 might be the D (5 bases). Trimming cost V 4 bases and J 1 base, with 13 bases left between them. The CDR3 consists of 15 residues. Germline lookup yields CDR1 SNHLY and CDR2 FYNNEI. The CDR3 sequence is CASSVLQGGNTEAFF. The DNA for the CDR3 is TGTGCCAGCAGTGTCTTGCAGGGCGGGAACACTGAAGCTTTCTTT.

This chain connects TRBV12-3 or TRBV12-4 to TRBJ1-1, with 8 bases fitting TRBD1. Unmatched junction bases numbered 4, after V lost 5 bases and J lost 8 bases. This CDR3 has 12 amino acids. Here the CDR3 DNA reads TGTGCCAGCAGTCCTGGACAGGGAGAAGCTTTCTTT. Translating gives CASSPGQGEAFF.

This clone was detected once. This chain connects TRBV14 to TRBJ2-3, with 7 bases matching TRBD2. The germline V gene encodes CDR1 SGHDN and CDR2 FVKESK. This CDR3 is built from 16 residues. Trimming removed 0 bases from V and 2 bases from J; junction bases left unmatched: 5. CDR3 in amino acids: CASSQETSRYTDTQYF. DNA of the CDR3: TGTGCCAGCAGCCAAGAGACTAGCCGATACACAGATACGCAGTATTTT. Full variable domain (rest looked up from reference TRBV14 and TRBJ2-3): EAGVTQFPSHSVIEKGQTVTLRCDPISGHDNLYWYRRVMGKEIKFLLHFVKESKQDESGMPNNRFLAERTGGTYSTLKVQPAELEDSGVYFCASSQETSRYTDTQYFGPGTRLTVL.

The chain is built from TRBV5-1 and TRBJ2-7; D unclear. The CDR3 runs 14 residues. The germline CDR1 and CDR2 sequences are SGHRS and YFSETQ. V lost 0 bases and J lost 2, with 9 bases in between. CDR3 amino acids: CASSLEQTTYEQYF. The CDR3 DNA is TGCGCCAGCAGCTTGGAACAAACCACCTACGAGCAGTACTTC.

This chain joins TRBV9 and TRBJ2-1, with 9 bases lining up with TRBD2. V was clipped by 4 bases and J by 7 bases; unmatched bases: 12. Looked up from germline, CDR1 is SGDLS and CDR2 is YYNGEE. CDR3 length equals 16 residues. The CDR3 spells CASSSRVAGVVNEQFF. In nucleotides, the CDR3 is TGTGCCAGCAGCTCCCGGGTAGCGGGAGTTGTAAATGAGCAGTTCTTC.

V usage is TRBV21-1 and J usage is TRBJ1-4; TRBD1, the D gene given by the table, was not confirmed from the DNA. TRBV21-1 corresponds to a pseudogene. The CDR3 contains 19 residues. CDR3 region: CASSTRPITGTGENEKLFF. CDR3 in DNA: TGTGCCAGCAGCACCCGGCCCATTACCGGGACAGGGGAAAATGAAAAACTGTTTTTT.

This rearrangement joins TRBV30 to TRBJ1-4, with TRBD1 as a possible D gene (6 bases). The germline gives CDR1 GTSNPN, CDR2 SVGIG (reference sequence). This CDR3 region has 14 residues. The V gene lost 2 bases and the J gene lost 5 bases, with 12 bases spanning the gap. Here the CDR3 DNA reads TGTGCCTGGAGTTTACAGGGAGGGAATGAAAAACTGTTTTTT. Its protein is CAWSLQGGNEKLFF.

The chain uses TRBV7-2 and TRBJ1-6, with TRBD1 matching over 7 bases. Trimming removed 7 bases from V and 13 bases from J; junction bases left unmatched: 13. The V gene's germline CDR1 is SGHTA and CDR2 FQGNSA. The length of the CDR3 is 14 residues. CDR3 in DNA: TGTGCCAGCACCCTGGACAGGTTGGAACGTCCCCTCCACTTT. It encodes CASTLDRLERPLHF.

The chain combines TRBV3-1 (or the pseudogene TRBV3-2) with TRBJ2-1, with TRBD1 identical over 7 bases. The CDR3 is 14 residues long. Germline V CDR1 and CDR2: LGHDT, YNNKEL (reference sequence). Unmatched junction bases numbered 5, after V lost 2 bases and J lost 7 bases. The CDR3: CASSQQTGWNEQFF. DNA of the CDR3: TGTGCCAGCAGCCAACAGACAGGGTGGAATGAGCAGTTCTTC.

The chain employs TRBV9 and TRBJ1-3; D not certain. There are 14 residues in the CDR3. V was trimmed by 3 bases and J by 2 bases, leaving 9 bases between them. The germline V gene encodes CDR1 SGDLS and CDR2 YYNGEE. The CDR3 is CASSAGITGNTIYF. CDR3 nucleotide sequence: TGTGCCAGCAGCGCCGGGATCACTGGAAACACCATATATTTT.

The chain combines TRBV19 with TRBJ2-1, with 8 bases aligning to TRBD2. V dropped 5 bases and J dropped 8; count of bases not matched to a gene: 11. Germline CDR1 is LNHDA and CDR2 is SQIVND (reference sequence). The CDR3 spans 15 residues. CDR3 sequence reads: CASSPQTGGPDEQFF. The CDR3 DNA follows: TGTGCCAGTAGTCCCCAAACGGGGGGGCCCGATGAGCAGTTCTTC. Full variable domain (outside the CDR3, taken from reference TRBV19 and TRBJ2-1): DGGITQSPKYLFRKEGQNVTLSCEQNLNHDAMYWYRQDPGQGLRLIYYSQIVNDFQKGDIAEGYSVSREKKESFPLTVTSAQKNPTAFYLCASSPQTGGPDEQFFGPGTRLTVL.